This is a list of T cell receptor beta chains from one sample in a study of glioma-infiltrating T cells. TCRdb reprocessed the multiplex PCR reads with MiXCR, giving one entry per CDR3 protein. Among approximately 190,000 distinct CDR3 sequences listed, over 30% were seen once. The sample consisted of glioma tissue, nonneoplastic brain tissue, or PBMCs (not recorded which). These receptors all come from a human donor with low-grade glioma or glioblastoma, undergoing nonglioma brain surgery, or in good health (not recorded which). The CDR3 runs from the conserved cysteine through the conserved F or W. D genes are given only for firm matches. Rows give clone size only sometimes, using once, few, many, or a class for an expanded clone.

V gene	J gene	clone size	D gene	CDR3 protein	CDR3 DNA
TRBV4-1	TRBJ2-1	many	NA	CASSHYGSDEQFF	TGCGCCAGCAGCCACTACGGGAGCGATGAGCAGTTCTTC
TRBV29-1	TRBJ2-1	NA	TRBD2	CSVAQLAGENEQFF	TGCAGCGTTGCACAGCTAGCGGGAGAAAATGAGCAGTTCTTC
TRBV7-9	TRBJ2-1	few	NA	CASSLIQGMNNEQFF	TGTGCCAGCAGCTTAATCCAGGGTATGAACAATGAGCAGTTCTTC
TRBV14	TRBJ2-3	many	NA	CASSRDRSWWTDTQYF	TGTGCCAGCAGCCGCGACAGGTCGTGGTGGACAGATACGCAGTATTTT
TRBV25-1	TRBJ2-3	many	NA	CASRVDGTDTQYF	TGTGCCAGCAGAGTGGATGGCACAGATACGCAGTATTTT
TRBV28	TRBJ2-6	many	TRBD1	CASSPRQGAYSGANVLTF	TGTGCCAGCAGTCCCAGACAGGGGGCCTACTCTGGGGCCAACGTCCTGACTTTC
TRBV25-1	TRBJ2-3	many	TRBD2	CASSLAGLATDTQYF	TGTGCCAGCAGTTTGGCGGGACTAGCCACAGATACGCAGTATTTT
TRBV6-2/TRBV6-3	TRBJ1-1	NA	NA	CASSYYGVTEALF	TGTGCCAGCAGTTACTATGGAGTGACTGAAGCTTTATTT
TRBV27	TRBJ1-5	many	TRBD1	CASSRQGLSNQPQHF	TGTGCCAGCAGTCGACAGGGGCTTAGCAATCAGCCCCAGCATTTT
TRBV19	TRBJ2-1	NA	NA	CASRAGSRDFTYNEQFF	TGTGCCAGTAGGGCGGGGTCTCGGGATTTCACCTACAATGAGCAGTTCTTC
TRBV20-1	TRBJ2-3	many	NA	CSAERLVADTQYF	TGCAGTGCTGAACGACTAGTAGCAGATACGCAGTATTTT
TRBV27	TRBJ2-7	NA	NA	CASSPGETYEQYF	TGTGCCAGCAGTCCAGGGGAAACCTACGAGCAGTACTTC
TRBV19	TRBJ1-5	NA	NA	CASSIWDSNQPQHF	TGTGCCAGTAGTATATGGGACAGCAATCAGCCCCAGCATTTT
TRBV6-8	TRBJ1-1	NA	TRBD1	CASSQGGTVKTEAFF	TGTGCCAGCAGCCAAGGGGGGACAGTAAAAACTGAAGCTTTCTTT
TRBV27	TRBJ2-4	many	TRBD1	CASSLSSPAQTGLQNIQYF	TGTGCCAGCAGTTTATCGAGTCCAGCCCAGACAGGGCTCCAAAACATTCAGTACTTC
TRBV7-6	TRBJ2-1	many	TRBD1	CASSLGQGQGGEQFF	TGTGCCAGCAGCCTGGGACAGGGTCAGGGGGGGGAGCAGTTCTTC
TRBV28	TRBJ1-5	many	NA	CASSLVSGVNQPQHF	TGTGCCAGCAGCCTAGTGTCGGGAGTGAATCAGCCCCAGCATTTT
TRBV27	TRBJ2-7	NA	NA	CASSFGEVRYEQYF	TGTGCCAGCAGTTTCGGGGAGGTTCGCTACGAGCAGTACTTC
TRBV7-2	TRBJ1-1	NA	NA	CASSVDRGDTEAFF	TGTGCCAGCAGCGTGGACAGAGGGGACACTGAAGCTTTCTTT
TRBV29-1	TRBJ1-2	NA	TRBD1	CSVAASGQGDYGYTF	TGCAGCGTTGCAGCAAGCGGACAGGGTGACTATGGCTACACCTTC
TRBV20-1	TRBJ1-2	NA	NA	CSATFTGSPYGYTF	TGCAGTGCTACCTTCACAGGGTCCCCCTATGGCTACACCTTC
TRBV10-3	TRBJ1-6	few	NA	CAISAGDYNSPLHF	TGTGCCATCAGTGCAGGGGATTATAATTCACCCCTCCACTTT
TRBV19	TRBJ2-1	NA	NA	CASSIRDYNEQSF	TGTGCCAGTAGTATCCGAGACTACAATGAGCAGTCCTTC
TRBV7-3	TRBJ2-1	many	NA	CASSPGTSYNEQFF	TGTGCCAGCAGCCCCGGGACCAGCTACAATGAGCAGTTCTTC
TRBV6-1	TRBJ2-7	many	TRBD2	CASSSLAGGYDEQYF	TGTGCCAGCAGTTCCCTAGCGGGAGGGTACGACGAGCAGTACTTC
TRBV12-3/TRBV12-4	TRBJ2-1	NA	TRBD2	CASSLTWSSGDNEQFF	TGTGCCAGCAGTTTAACGTGGTCTAGCGGGGACAATGAGCAGTTCTTC
TRBV7-2	TRBJ2-7	many	TRBD2	CASSLLQPRTSGRAYEQYF	TGTGCCAGCAGCTTACTACAGCCAAGGACTAGCGGGAGGGCCTACGAGCAGTACTTC
TRBV4-1	TRBJ2-3	many	NA	CASSQDRGGNTDTQYF	TGCGCCAGCAGCCAAGATCGGGGCGGGAACACAGATACGCAGTATTTT
TRBV2	TRBJ2-7	NA	TRBD1	CASSVGGQGSYEQYF	TGTGCCAGCAGTGTAGGGGGACAGGGTTCCTACGAGCAGTACTTC
TRBV6-1	TRBJ1-2	NA	NA	CASSDLGLGGGYTF	TGTGCCAGCAGTGATCTCGGGCTGGGAGGCGGCTACACCTTC
TRBV9	TRBJ1-1	many	NA	CASSVGMNTEAFF	TGTGCCAGCAGCGTAGGGATGAACACTGAAGCTTTCTTT
TRBV29-1	TRBJ1-6	NA	NA	CSVLETGNSPLHF	TGCAGCGTTTTGGAAACAGGGAATTCACCCCTCCACTTT
TRBV6-2/TRBV6-3	TRBJ2-7	many	NA	CASTFTGNEQYF	TGTGCCAGCACCTTCACAGGGAACGAGCAGTACTTC
TRBV28	TRBJ2-1	many	NA	CASGETVSYNEQFF	TGTGCCAGCGGAGAAACAGTCTCCTACAATGAGCAGTTCTTC
TRBV7-9	TRBJ1-1	few	TRBD1	CASSLGTGGWNTEAFF	TGTGCCAGCAGCTTAGGGACAGGGGGGTGGAACACTGAAGCTTTCTTT
TRBV27	TRBJ1-1	many	NA	CASRPGGNTEAFF	TGTGCCAGTCGTCCGGGGGGGAACACTGAAGCTTTCTTT
TRBV18	TRBJ2-7	NA	TRBD2	CASSQGTSGPYEQYF	TGTGCCAGCTCCCAAGGGACTAGCGGGCCCTACGAGCAGTACTTC
TRBV7-2	TRBJ2-5	many	TRBD1	CASSHRTGRQETQYF	TGTGCCAGCAGCCACCGGACAGGACGCCAAGAGACCCAGTACTTC
TRBV19	TRBJ2-7	NA	TRBD1	CTSSIGQGYEQYF	TGTACCAGTAGTATAGGACAGGGCTACGAGCAGTACTTC
TRBV20-1	TRBJ2-7	NA	TRBD2	CSARWASGIYEQYF	TGCAGTGCTAGGTGGGCTAGCGGGATCTACGAGCAGTACTTC
TRBV2	TRBJ1-2	many	TRBD1	CASSETYRTGGTGYTF	TGTGCCAGCAGTGAAACTTACCGGACAGGGGGCACCGGCTACACCTTC
TRBV2	TRBJ2-7	many	NA	CASSADRILGEQYF	TGTGCCAGCAGTGCCGACAGGATCCTCGGCGAGCAGTACTTC
TRBV19	TRBJ2-1	few	NA	CASSNQRISYNEQFF	TGTGCCAGTAGTAATCAGCGGATCTCCTACAATGAGCAGTTCTTC
TRBV18	TRBJ2-5	NA	TRBD2	CASSPLLAGYQETQYF	TGTGCCAGCTCACCACTACTAGCGGGGTACCAAGAGACCCAGTACTTC
TRBV7-3	TRBJ2-1	many	NA	CASSFSGPNEQFF	TGTGCCAGCAGCTTTAGTGGGCCAAATGAGCAGTTCTTC
TRBV7-2	TRBJ2-2	many	TRBD2	CASSLSSGTNTGELFF	TGTGCCAGCAGCCTCTCTAGCGGGACGAACACCGGGGAGCTGTTTTTT
TRBV7-9	TRBJ1-3	many	NA	CASSLGQLFSGNTIYF	TGTGCCAGCAGCTTAGGACAGCTCTTCTCTGGAAACACCATATATTTT
TRBV3-1	TRBJ2-1	NA	NA	CARSQAGTWYNEQFF	TGTGCCAGAAGCCAAGCAGGGACATGGTACAATGAGCAGTTCTTC
TRBV20-1	TRBJ2-7	many	TRBD2	CSARMASGPGYEQYF	TGCAGTGCTAGAATGGCTAGCGGACCTGGCTACGAGCAGTACTTC
TRBV6-5	TRBJ2-3	many	NA	CASSYSRTITMDTQYF	TGTGCCAGCAGTTACTCCCGGACGATAACTATGGATACGCAGTATTTT
TRBV12-3/TRBV12-4	TRBJ2-7	NA	NA	CASRYGGEEQYF	TGTGCCAGCAGATACGGGGGAGAGGAGCAGTACTTC
TRBV20-1	TRBJ2-1	NA	NA	CSSTAGGAETYNEQFF	TGCAGTTCTACTGCAGGAGGAGCGGAAACGTACAATGAGCAGTTCTTC